This T cell receptor beta chain was sequenced in a study of cytomegalovirus exposure and HLA in healthy donors. The donors, nominally healthy at sampling, likely had unrecorded immune exposures. The PCR made use of 60 Vbeta and 13 Jbeta primers. Libraries were prepared by immunoSEQ multiplex PCR; TCRdb keeps only in-frame clonotypes and omits some of them. The data contain about 94,000 clones, 70% to 85% of them singletons. Notes on the study in general: A list of 150 to 200 TCR beta chains associated with cytomegalovirus was given. Most TCR sequences proved rare, with some public TCRs found in many donors.

CDR1 is SGHTA and CDR2 is FQGTGA in the germline V gene. The J segment lost 6 bases and the V segment lost 8 bases, leaving 14 bases of the junction unmatched. This CDR3 has 15 amino acids. A remark on this clone: Its antigen remains unknown.

V gene TRBV7-3 combines with J gene TRBJ2-3; 7 bases are shared with TRBD2. The sequence came from a human donor in good health. Sequenced material: PBMCs. The CDR3 spells CASSSSGLGADTQYF. The CDR3 DNA is TGTGCCAGCTCCTCTTCAGGACTAGGGGCCGATACGCAGTATTTT. Complete variable domain (other parts from reference TRBV7-3 and TRBJ2-3): GAGVSQTPSNKVTEKGKYVELRCDPISGHTALYWYRQSLGQGPEFLIYFQGTGAADDSGLPNDRFFAVRPEGSVSTLKIQRTERGDSAVYLCASSSSGLGADTQYFGPGTRLTVL.